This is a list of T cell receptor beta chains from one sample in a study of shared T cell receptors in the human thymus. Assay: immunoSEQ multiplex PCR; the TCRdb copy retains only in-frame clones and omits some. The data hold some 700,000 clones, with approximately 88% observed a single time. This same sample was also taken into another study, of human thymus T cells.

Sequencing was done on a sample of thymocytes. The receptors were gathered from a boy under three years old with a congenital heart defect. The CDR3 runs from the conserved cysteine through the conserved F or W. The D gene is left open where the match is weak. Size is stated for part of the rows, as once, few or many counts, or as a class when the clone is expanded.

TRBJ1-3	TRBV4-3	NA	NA	TGCGCCAGCAGCCAAGAAAACGAGGATTCGGGAAACACCATATATTTT	CASSQENEDSGNTIYF
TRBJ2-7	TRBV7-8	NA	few	TGTGCCAGCAGCTTAGGGACTACCTACGAGCAGTACTTC	CASSLGTTYEQYF
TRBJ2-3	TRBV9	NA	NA	TGTGCCAGCAGCGTAGATTCGGGAGAGGTAGGAGATACGCAGTATTTT	CASSVDSGEVGDTQYF
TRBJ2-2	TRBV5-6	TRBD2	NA	TGTGCCAGCAGCTCCAGGGGACTAGCGGGTGAGAACACCGGGGAGCTGTTTTTT	CASSSRGLAGENTGELFF
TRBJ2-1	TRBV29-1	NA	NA	TGCAGCGTTGGGGCTGGGCCTCTCTACAATGAGCAGTTCTTC	CSVGAGPLYNEQFF
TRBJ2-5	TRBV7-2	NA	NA	TGTGCCAGCAGCTTAGTTGCGGCACTCCAAGAGACCCAGTACTTC	CASSLVAALQETQYF
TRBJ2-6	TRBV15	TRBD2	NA	TGTGCCACCAGCAGAGATCGATCAGCGGGAGGGATATCGGGGGCCAACGTCCTGACTTTC	CATSRDRSAGGISGANVLTF
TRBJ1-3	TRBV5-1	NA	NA	TGCGCCAGCAGCTTAAGGACAGCTAGCTCTGGAAACACCATATATTTT	CASSLRTASSGNTIYF
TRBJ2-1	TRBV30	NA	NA	TGTGCCTGGAGTGTATTGTCGGGGAATGAGCAGTTCTTC	CAWSVLSGNEQFF
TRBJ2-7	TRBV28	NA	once	TGTGCCAGCGGGCGTCACAGGGCCCCCTACGAGCAGTACTTC	CASGRHRAPYEQYF
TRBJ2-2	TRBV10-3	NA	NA	TGTGCCACACACCCCAGTGGGCAGGGCCCCGGGGAGCTGTTTTTT	CATHPSGQGPGELFF
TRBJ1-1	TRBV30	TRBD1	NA	TGTGCCTGGAGGGGTACCACAGGGGTACGGACTGAAGCTTTCTTT	CAWRGTTGVRTEAFF
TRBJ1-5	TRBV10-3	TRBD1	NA	TGTGCCATCAGCGCTACAGGGGGCTATCAGCCCCAGCATTTT	CAISATGGYQPQHF
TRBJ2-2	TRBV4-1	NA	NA	TGCGCCAGCAGCCAAATGGGGGGGGCGGGAGAGGATTGGACCGGGGAGCTGTTTTTT	CASSQMGGAGEDWTGELFF